Listed here is a single T cell receptor beta chain. Its antigen is unknown. Base qualities are not provided; no much larger clone lies one nucleotide away. In total, approximately 700 healthy bone marrow donors made up the cohort. At the time of sampling, all cohort members were nominally healthy, though unrecorded immune exposures were likely present. The donor was CMV seropositive and was included in the group of 300 or so seropositive cohort members. A peripheral blood sample was provided by each donor, and peripheral blood mononuclear cells were used for TCR beta sequencing. The Qiagen DNeasy Blood Extraction Kit was used to extract genomic DNA from the blood cell samples. This specimen belongs to a study of cytomegalovirus exposure and HLA in healthy donors (dated 2017 in TCRdb). For the study in its entirety: An earlier analysis of several hundred of the donors reported 250 to 300 Gb of sequence data and some 120 million unique TCR beta sequences from about 200 million T cells. Alongside the repertoire data, information on donor age, sex, ethnicity and CMV serostatus was compiled. The number of typed donors differed by locus: about 620-630 for A, B, C, DRB1 and DQB1; 522 for DQA1; roughly 600 for DPA1; and 400 to 480 for DPB1. An earlier analysis of around 580 of the donors used high-throughput TCR beta sequencing to judge whether each TCR beta V gene segment behaved as functional or pseudogenic. Both class I and class II loci were covered by HLA typing, at four-digit resolution. The aim of the study was to test whether cataloging public T cell receptors could identify signatures of past pathogen exposure. Using immunosequencing, the study profiled T cell repertoires from about 650 subjects and related those repertoires to cytomegalovirus serostatus. A later genetic analysis took genome-wide SNP genotypes for about 55% of the 666 donors and used that subset as a discovery cohort. Among some 400 genotyped donors of the cohort, an average of approximately 200,000 unique TCR beta nucleotide sequences was sequenced per donor, of which 15% to 20% were non-productive. The study combined high-throughput TCR immunosequencing, statistical association of individual TCRs with disease status, and machine learning to predict cytomegalovirus infection status. Four to six DR-DQ haplotypes were handled as single units for association and clustering because linkage in the cohort was strong. All discovery cohort repertoires had been generated on a single sequencing platform. The later analysis used no new phenotypic data to find candidate immune exposures, relying instead on TCR beta sequences and their occurrence across donors. A later analysis re-examined previously published TCR beta repertoires from around 670 donors and added high-resolution HLA genotyping to investigate patterns of TCR occurrence. Of the 398 genotyped donors, 80% to 90% were placed in the genetic ancestry cluster associated with self-reported Caucasian donors. In addition to the first cohort of approximately 650 subjects, a separate validation cohort of 130 or so different subjects was used. An early release covering more than 500 HLA-typed donors comprised 250 to 350 gigabases of sequencing data and approximately 85 million unique TCR sequences. Summary of the overall study and its limitations: This cohort had only TCR beta chains sequenced, and the lack of alpha or paired-chain data limited which features could be detected. Because counts were too low, fewer than 20 rarely observed V segments, including chromosome 9 orphons, were excluded from the earlier analysis of several hundred of the donors. A later analysis reported that several top co-occurrence clusters appeared linked to parvovirus B19, influenza, CMV and Epstein-Barr virus. Because some donors lacked HLA typing at each locus, the association tests relied only on the typed subset. Compared with the roughly 600-donor mean, donors in an Asian-associated ancestry cluster had fewer N-insertions in productive TCRs, according to a later genetic analysis. In an earlier analysis of a few hundred of the donors, most TCR beta V segments were observed in productive rearrangements about 87% or about 30% of the time, broadly matching IMGT annotations. A further reported finding was that TCR beta sequences accurately predicted the HLA-A and HLA-B alleles for most subjects in the first cohort. A later analysis found that most CMV-associated TCR beta chains appeared HLA-restricted, with HLA associations seemingly driven largely by CMV exposure. A later analysis associated about 17,000 TCR beta sequences with specific HLA alleles at a false discovery rate of 0.05. Cytomegalovirus status was reported to be diagnosed by the classifier with high specificity and sensitivity in both the original and validation cohorts. In a later analysis, HLA-associated TCR beta chains showed more clonal expansion and lower generation probabilities than non-associated chains that were equally common. In a later genetic analysis, a missense DCLRE1C variant was associated with V-gene and J-gene trimming of TCR beta chains, and the association was replicated in an independent cohort. Three of the identified cytomegalovirus-associated TCR beta chains were confirmed in vitro to be specific for cytomegalovirus antigens. The authors suggested that the approach could potentially be generalized to other disease states and immunological phenotypes. CMV serostatus was the only immune exposure information available for the cohort. When HLA alleles, especially DR and DQ, strongly co-occurred, attributing TCR associations to individual alleles was difficult. The presence/absence analyses assumed that sequencing depth was roughly uniform across donors, and that assumption may not be true. A later analysis found that TCR association rates varied across HLA loci, with DRB1 alleles showing the most associated TCRs and HLA-C alleles the fewest. Correlated functional status among segregating V segments might be attributable to linkage disequilibrium, but an unknown experimental factor could not be ruled out. Most TCR sequences were seen in very few donors, while some public TCRs were found in many individuals. The sequencing pipeline was judged likely to have produced a cluster of highly shared sequence variants as a technical artifact. The study gave a list of under 200 TCR beta chains associated with cytomegalovirus.

To prepare the library, the immunoSEQ multiplex PCR assay was applied. A mixture of 60 forward primers for TCR Vbeta segments and 13 reverse primers for TCR Jbeta segments was used in the multiplex PCR. The CDR3 region of rearranged TCR beta genes was amplified from genomic DNA by a multiplex PCR assay. The Illumina HiSeq System was used to sequence the amplified TCR beta libraries as 87-base-pair reads. From the authors' description of their analysis: Across the roughly 600 repertoires, a later analysis counted some 80 million unique TCR beta chains, some 11 million of which were shared by at least two donors. To remove PCR and sequencing errors, raw reads were error-corrected and collapsed into unique sequences using a nearest-neighbor algorithm that merged closely related sequences. CDR3 sequences were aligned to IMGT reference sequences to assign V, D and J gene segments. For a sequence to be retained, a match of at least six nucleotides was required to both a V gene segment and a J gene segment. Rearrangements were called productive when the CDR3 lacked stop codons and stayed in frame with V and J; all others were non-productive. Following IMGT convention, CDR3 was defined as the stretch from the second conserved V-encoded cysteine to the conserved J-encoded phenylalanine. In an earlier analysis of approximately 500 of the donors, sequences lacking an unambiguous match to a single V gene segment were excluded. An earlier analysis of almost 600 of the donors classified V segments as functional when productive rearrangements were above 56.7% and as segregating when the standard deviation between donors was above 5%. To diagnose cytomegalovirus status from the catalog of TCR beta chain sequences, a statistical classification framework was built. In a later analysis, V and J genes were assigned by comparing TCR nucleotide sequences against IMGT/GENE-DB human TR gene sequences. In a later analysis, CDR3 sequences and most-parsimonious VDJ recombination scenarios were assigned using the TCRdist pipeline. In a later analysis, every TCR beta chain was defined by the combination of its CDR3 amino acid sequence and its V-gene family, and reads without a unique V-gene family were dropped. As a way to deal with suspected cross-contamination and a sequencing artifact, a later analysis dropped roughly 620 nucleotide sequences that were highly shared and had low generation probability. For each public chain, a later analysis derived a clonal expansion index from normalized ranks of inferred template counts within each repertoire. Generation probabilities in a later analysis came from a VDJ recombination model fitted to out-of-frame rearrangements, and those results were checked against IGoR. In a later analysis, hypergeometric tests were used to score TCR-TCR, TCR-HLA and TCR-CMV co-occurrence, with a repertoire-size bias correction applied to TCR pairs. In a later analysis, false discovery rates were estimated by permuting HLA or CMV assignments 20 times. In a later analysis, co-occurring TCRs were grouped with DBSCAN, and TCRdist sequence similarity was added when clustering was performed within HLA-allele-positive subsets. Repertoires with fewer than 30,000 or more than 120,000 public chains were left out of co-occurrence clustering, as were a handful of repertoires with anomalous nucleotide sharing. As stored in TCRdb, this immuneACCESS dataset retains in-frame rearrangements with V and J assigned. A fraction of the clones does not appear; measured against another copy, unresolved V genes explain less than half of the discrepancy, and the remainder lacks a known reason. Clone size and the V and J calls come from that table; the DNA yielded D and trimming. A total of some 130,000 clones appear in this sample, 80% to 90% of them only once. The leading ten clones occupy about 10% of the sample.

The clonotype comes from a male donor in good health and CMV-seropositive. Sequenced material: PBMCs.

The nucleotides are TGTGCCAGCAGCCTGGGAGTCGGGGGTGTAAGGGCTGAAGCTTTCTTT. Its protein is CASSLGVGGVRAEAFF. This chain is built from TRBV5-6 and TRBJ1-1, with TRBD1 perhaps the D gene, on 5 matching bases. From the cysteine up to the phenylalanine, the CDR3 has a length of 16 residues. CDR3 DNA is the only sequence kept; it has 48 bases, read in frame from the first base. V lost 4 bases and J lost 6 bases; the stretch between them is 22 bases long. The CDR1 and CDR2 encoded by the germline V gene are SGHDT and YYEEEE.